The source of this TCR beta chain is a study of blood T cell repertoires in COVID-19. Study details: Specimens from acute and convalescent COVID-19 originated in the United States, Italy and Spain. PBMCs, B-cell-depleted T cells, or T cells were the source of the cDNA or gDNA that made up the material.

There are 15 residues in the CDR3. The V segment lost 4 bases and the J segment 3 bases; nucleotides outside the gene matches: 5. CDR1 SGHRS and CDR2 YFSETQ come from the germline V gene. This clone was counted a few times. The sample holds other DNA sequences that translate to the same CDR3. As handled by the study authors: Reference gene primers were amplified, and this amplification served to estimate nucleated cell counts. Produced via immunoSEQ multiplex PCR; TCRdb's table is partial and in-frame only. Clone size and the V and J calls come from that table; the DNA yielded D and trimming. This sample has roughly 300,000 clones, with around 87% found just once.

The sequenced sample was peripheral blood. This receptor was identified in a woman aged 45-65 years who had recovered from COVID-19. The chain links TRBV5-1 to TRBJ2-2; 8 positions match TRBD1. CDR3 sequence (DNA): TGCGCCAGCAGCCTGGACAGGGCGGACACCGGGGAGCTGTTTTTT. Translation: CASSLDRADTGELFF.